This TCR beta chain was retrieved from a study of OX40 agonist ivuxolimab in advanced cancers. The wider study: Three patients responded partially, comprising one with hepatocellular carcinoma and two with cutaneous melanoma.

Concerning this clone itself: The antigen is not known.

General observations from the study: The study observed clonal expansion of CD4+ and CD8+ blood T cells by week 6 at 0.1 to 3.0 mg/kg. A proportion of nonresponders additionally exhibited low normalized T-cell clonal expansion. The study found among the lowest clonal expansion in partial responders at 0.1-3.0 mg/kg.

Germline V gene data show CDR1 as MNHNY and CDR2 as SVGAGI (reference sequence). CDR3 length equals 12 residues. Only in-frame clones appear in the TCRdb table, and some are missing; sequencing was by immunoSEQ multiplex PCR. The sample carries about 29,000 clones, 90% to 95% recorded once. The receptor was derived from an adult with an advanced solid tumor such as melanoma, head and neck, liver or kidney cancer. The rearrangement joins TRBV6-6 to TRBJ2-5; D remains unclear. Judging by the DNA end, TRBJ2-7 fits better; the J call may be wrong. The sample here was CD4+ or CD8+ T cells sorted from blood, taken in a trial of the OX40 agonist ivuxolimab. The CDR3 here is CASVQSPYEQYF. DNA of the CDR3: TGTGCCAGCGTTCAGTCTCCCTACGAGCAGTACTTC.